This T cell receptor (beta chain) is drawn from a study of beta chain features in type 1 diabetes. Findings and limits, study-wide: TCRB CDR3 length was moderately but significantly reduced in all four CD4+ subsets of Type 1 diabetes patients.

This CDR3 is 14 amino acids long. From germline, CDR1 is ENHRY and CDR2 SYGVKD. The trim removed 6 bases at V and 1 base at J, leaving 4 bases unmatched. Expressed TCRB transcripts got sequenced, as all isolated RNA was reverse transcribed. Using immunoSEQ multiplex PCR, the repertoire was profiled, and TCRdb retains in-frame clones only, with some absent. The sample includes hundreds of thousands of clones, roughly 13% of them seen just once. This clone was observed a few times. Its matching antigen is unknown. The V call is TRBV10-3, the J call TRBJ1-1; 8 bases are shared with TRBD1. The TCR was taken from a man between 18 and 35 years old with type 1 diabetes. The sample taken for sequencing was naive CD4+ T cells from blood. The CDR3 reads CAIRGGQANTEAFF. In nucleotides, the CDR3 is TGTGCCATCAGGGGGGGACAGGCGAACACTGAAGCTTTCTTT.